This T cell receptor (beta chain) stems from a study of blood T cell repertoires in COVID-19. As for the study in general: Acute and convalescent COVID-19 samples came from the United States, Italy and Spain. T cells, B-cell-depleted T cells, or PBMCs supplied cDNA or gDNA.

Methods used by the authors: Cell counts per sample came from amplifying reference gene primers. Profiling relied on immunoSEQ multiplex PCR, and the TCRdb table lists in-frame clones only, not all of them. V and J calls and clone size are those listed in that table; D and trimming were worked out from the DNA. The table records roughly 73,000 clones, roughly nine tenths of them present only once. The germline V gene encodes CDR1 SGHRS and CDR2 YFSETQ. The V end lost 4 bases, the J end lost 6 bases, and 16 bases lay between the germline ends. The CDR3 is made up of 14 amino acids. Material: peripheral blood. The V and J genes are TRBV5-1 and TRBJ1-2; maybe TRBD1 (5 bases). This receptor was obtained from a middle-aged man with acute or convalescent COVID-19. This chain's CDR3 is CASSPSGATHGYTF. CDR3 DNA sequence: TGCGCCAGCAGCCCTAGTGGGGCGACACATGGCTACACCTTC.